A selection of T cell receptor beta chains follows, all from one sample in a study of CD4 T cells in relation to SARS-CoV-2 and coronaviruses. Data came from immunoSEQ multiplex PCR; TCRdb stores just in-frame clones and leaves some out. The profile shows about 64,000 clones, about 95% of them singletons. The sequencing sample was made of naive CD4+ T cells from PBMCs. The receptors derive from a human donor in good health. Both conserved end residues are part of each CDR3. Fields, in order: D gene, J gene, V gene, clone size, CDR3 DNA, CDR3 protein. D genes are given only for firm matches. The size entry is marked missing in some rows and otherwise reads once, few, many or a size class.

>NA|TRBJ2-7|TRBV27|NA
TGTGCCAGCAGTTTCCGGGACCAAACCTACGAGCAGTACTTC
CASSFRDQTYEQYF
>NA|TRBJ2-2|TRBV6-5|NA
TGTGCCAGCAGGGGATACGGCGGGGAGCTGTTTTTT
CASRGYGGELFF
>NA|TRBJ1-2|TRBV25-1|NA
TGTGCCAGCAGCAGGGATAACTATGGCTACACCTTC
CASSRDNYGYTF
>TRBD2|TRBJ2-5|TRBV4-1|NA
TGCGCCAGCAGCCAAGAATCTCGCGGGAGGGCTCAAGAGACCCAGTACTTC
CASSQESRGRAQETQYF
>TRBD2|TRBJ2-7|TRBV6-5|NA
TGTGCCAGTGGGGAGGTTAGCGGGAGTGAGCAGTACTTC
CASGEVSGSEQYF
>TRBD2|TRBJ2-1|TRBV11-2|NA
TGTGCCAGCAGCCCAGGGGGGGCTAGCGGGAGTTATCGGAATGAGCAGTTCTTC
CASSPGGASGSYRNEQFF
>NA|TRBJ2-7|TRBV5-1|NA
TGCGCCAGCAGCTTGACGACGTACGAGCAGTACTTC
CASSLTTYEQYF
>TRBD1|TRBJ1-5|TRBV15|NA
TGTGCCACCAGCACCGGACAGGGGCGGTTCAATCAGCCCCAGCATTTT
CATSTGQGRFNQPQHF
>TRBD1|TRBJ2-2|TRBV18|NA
TGTGCCAGCTCCCTTAATCCAGGACAGGGAAGGACCGGGGAGCTGTTTTTT
CASSLNPGQGRTGELFF
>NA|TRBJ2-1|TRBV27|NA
TGTGCCAGCAGTTTGAGACGGACATACAATGAGCAGTTCTTC
CASSLRRTYNEQFF
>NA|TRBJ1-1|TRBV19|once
TGTGCCAGTAGTAGTCCGCCCGGGCGGCAGAACACTGAAGCTTTCTTT
CASSSPPGRQNTEAFF
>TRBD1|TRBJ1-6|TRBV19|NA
TGTGCCAGTACCCCCGGGACAGTGAATTCACCCCTCCACTTT
CASTPGTVNSPLHF
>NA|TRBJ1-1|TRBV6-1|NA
TGTGCCAGCAGTAGTGGAAGGGGTGAAGCTTTCTTT
CASSSGRGEAFF
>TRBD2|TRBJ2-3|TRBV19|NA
TGTGCCAGTAGTATAGGATTTGTAGCGGGAGAAGGGGGGGGCACAGATACGCAGTATTTT
CASSIGFVAGEGGGTDTQYF
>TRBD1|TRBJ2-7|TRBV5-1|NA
TGCGCCAGCAGCTATGCGAGGCCTCCGGGACAGAAATACGAGCAGTACTTC
CASSYARPPGQKYEQYF
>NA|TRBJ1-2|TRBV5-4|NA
TGTGCCAGCAGCGCCGACAGCTATGGCTACACCTTC
CASSADSYGYTF
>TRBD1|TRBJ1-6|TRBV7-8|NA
TGTGCCAGCAGCGGACAAGGACAGGGTTTTTCACCCCTCCACTTT
CASSGQGQGFSPLHF
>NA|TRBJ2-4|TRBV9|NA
TGTGCCAGCAGCCCTCAACCGGGACTAGCCAAAAACATTCAGTACTTC
CASSPQPGLAKNIQYF